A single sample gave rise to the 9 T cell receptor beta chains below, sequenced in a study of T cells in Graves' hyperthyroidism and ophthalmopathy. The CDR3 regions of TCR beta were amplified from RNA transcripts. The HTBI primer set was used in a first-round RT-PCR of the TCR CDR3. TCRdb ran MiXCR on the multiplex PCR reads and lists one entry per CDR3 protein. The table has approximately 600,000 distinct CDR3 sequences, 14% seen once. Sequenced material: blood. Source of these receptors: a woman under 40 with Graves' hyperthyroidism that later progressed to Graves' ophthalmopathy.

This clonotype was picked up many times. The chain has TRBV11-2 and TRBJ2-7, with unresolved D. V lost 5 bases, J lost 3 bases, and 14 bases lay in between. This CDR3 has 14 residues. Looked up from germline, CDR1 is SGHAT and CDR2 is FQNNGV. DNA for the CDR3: TGTGCCAGCAGCCCTTCCCCAGGCCTCTACGAGCAGTACTTC. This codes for CASSPSPGLYEQYF.

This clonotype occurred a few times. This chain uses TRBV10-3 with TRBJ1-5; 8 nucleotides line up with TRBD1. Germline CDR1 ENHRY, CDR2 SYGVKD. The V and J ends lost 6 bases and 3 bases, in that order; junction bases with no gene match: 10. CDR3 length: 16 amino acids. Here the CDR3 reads CAISEDRQGTNQPQHF. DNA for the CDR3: TGTGCCATCAGCGAAGATCGACAGGGGACCAATCAGCCCCAGCATTTT.

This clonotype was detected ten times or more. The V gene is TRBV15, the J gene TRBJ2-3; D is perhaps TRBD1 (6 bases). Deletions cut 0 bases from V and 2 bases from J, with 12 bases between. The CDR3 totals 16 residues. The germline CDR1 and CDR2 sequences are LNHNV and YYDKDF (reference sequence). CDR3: CATSRENRAPTDTQYF. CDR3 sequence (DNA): TGTGCCACCAGCAGAGAAAACAGGGCCCCCACAGATACGCAGTATTTT.

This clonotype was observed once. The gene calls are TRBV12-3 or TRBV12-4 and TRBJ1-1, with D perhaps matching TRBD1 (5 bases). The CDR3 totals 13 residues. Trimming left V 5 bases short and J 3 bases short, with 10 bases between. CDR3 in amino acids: CASSHPGYTEAFF. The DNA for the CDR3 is TGTGCCAGCAGTCACCCAGGGTACACTGAAGCTTTCTTT.

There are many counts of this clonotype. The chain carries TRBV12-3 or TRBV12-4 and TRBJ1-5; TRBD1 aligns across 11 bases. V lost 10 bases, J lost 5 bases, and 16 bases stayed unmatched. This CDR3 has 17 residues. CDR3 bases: TGTGCCATCACACTTCCTGGGACAGGGGGGCTTTATCAGCCCCAGCATTTT. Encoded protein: CAITLPGTGGLYQPQHF.

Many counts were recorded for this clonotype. Written as DNA, the CDR3 is TGTGCCAGCAGCCCCCCCCGGCCACCCTACGAGCAGTACTTC. It encodes CASSPPRPPYEQYF. The rearrangement uses TRBV3-1 and TRBJ2-7; D is uncertain. V was trimmed by 4 bases and J by 2 bases, leaving 12 bases between them. CDR1 and CDR2 from the germline V gene are LGHDT and YNNKEL (reference sequence). CDR3 size: 14 residues.

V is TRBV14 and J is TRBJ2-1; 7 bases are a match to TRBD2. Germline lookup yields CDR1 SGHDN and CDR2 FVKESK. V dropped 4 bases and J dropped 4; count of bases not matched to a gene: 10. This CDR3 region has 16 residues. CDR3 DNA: TGTGCCAGCAGCCCCCTGGGTAGCGGGTCTTACAATGAGCAGTTCTTC. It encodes CASSPLGSGSYNEQFF.

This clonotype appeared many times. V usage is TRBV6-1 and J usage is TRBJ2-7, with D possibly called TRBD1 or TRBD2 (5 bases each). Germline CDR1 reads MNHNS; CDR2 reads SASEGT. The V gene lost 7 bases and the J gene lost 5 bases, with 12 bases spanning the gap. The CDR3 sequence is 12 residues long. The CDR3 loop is CASNPGSDEQYF. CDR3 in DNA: TGTGCCAGCAATCCAGGGAGCGACGAGCAGTACTTC.

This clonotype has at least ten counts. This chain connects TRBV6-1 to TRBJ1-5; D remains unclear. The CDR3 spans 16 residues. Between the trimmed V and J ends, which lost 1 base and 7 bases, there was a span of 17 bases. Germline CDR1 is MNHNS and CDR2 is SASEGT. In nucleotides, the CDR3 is TGTGCCAGCAGTGAAGGGGAAGGGAAGTTATGGCAGCCCCAGCATTTT. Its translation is CASSEGEGKLWQPQHF.